These T cell receptor beta chains were read from a single sample in a study of blood T cell repertoires in COVID-19. Assay: immunoSEQ multiplex PCR; the TCRdb copy retains only in-frame clones and omits some. The sample has around 100,000 clones, 70% to 90% seen once. Sample: peripheral blood. The receptor set was obtained from a human donor in a cohort sampled during active COVID-19. The CDR3 runs from the conserved cysteine through the conserved F or W. The D gene is left open where the match is weak. Size is stated for part of the rows, as once, few or many counts, or as a class when the clone is expanded.

j_call: TRBJ1-1
d_call: .
clone_size: .
v_call: TRBV2
cdr3_aa: CASRKQGPMNTEAFF
cdr3_nt: TGTGCCAGCAGGAAACAGGGTCCCATGAACACTGAAGCTTTCTTT

j_call: TRBJ1-6
d_call: .
clone_size: .
v_call: TRBV7-9
cdr3_aa: CASSKGGVESPLHF
cdr3_nt: TGTGCCAGCAGCAAGGGGGGGGTTGAATCACCCCTCCACTTT

j_call: TRBJ1-1
d_call: TRBD1
clone_size: .
v_call: TRBV23-1
cdr3_aa: CASSLGQAEAFF
cdr3_nt: TGCGCCAGCAGTCTCGGACAGGCCGAAGCTTTCTTT

j_call: TRBJ1-2
d_call: .
clone_size: few
v_call: TRBV6-6
cdr3_aa: CASTANYGYTF
cdr3_nt: TGTGCCAGCACAGCTAACTATGGCTACACCTTC

j_call: TRBJ2-1
d_call: TRBD2
clone_size: .
v_call: TRBV10-1
cdr3_aa: CASSESTFSSGGNEQFF
cdr3_nt: TGCGCCAGCAGTGAGTCCACTTTTTCTAGCGGGGGCAATGAGCAGTTCTTC

j_call: TRBJ1-3
d_call: .
clone_size: .
v_call: TRBV3-1/TRBV3-2
cdr3_aa: CASSQGGGFNRRSGNTIYF
cdr3_nt: TGTGCCAGCAGCCAAGGAGGAGGTTTCAATCGCCGCTCTGGAAACACCATATATTTT

j_call: TRBJ2-5
d_call: .
clone_size: .
v_call: TRBV5-4
cdr3_aa: CASSLSRETQYF
cdr3_nt: TGTGCCAGCAGCTTGAGTAGAGAGACCCAGTACTTC

j_call: TRBJ2-3
d_call: .
clone_size: .
v_call: TRBV27
cdr3_aa: CASSRDQGPSTDTQYF
cdr3_nt: TGTGCCAGCAGTCGCGACCAGGGTCCTAGCACAGATACGCAGTATTTT

j_call: TRBJ2-7
d_call: TRBD2
clone_size: .
v_call: TRBV20-1
cdr3_aa: CSASGTSYEQYF
cdr3_nt: TGCAGTGCTAGTGGGACTAGCTACGAGCAGTACTTC

j_call: TRBJ1-1
d_call: .
clone_size: .
v_call: TRBV5-1
cdr3_aa: CASSSDGAVGEAFF
cdr3_nt: TGCGCCAGCAGCTCAGATGGGGCTGTAGGTGAAGCTTTCTTT

j_call: TRBJ1-4
d_call: .
clone_size: .
v_call: TRBV7-6
cdr3_aa: CASSFSWGPNEKLFF
cdr3_nt: TGTGCCAGCAGCTTTTCGTGGGGGCCAAATGAAAAACTGTTTTTT

j_call: TRBJ2-7
d_call: .
clone_size: .
v_call: TRBV3-1/TRBV3-2
cdr3_aa: CASSLPGYHYEQYF
cdr3_nt: TGTGCCAGCAGCCTGCCGGGGTACCACTACGAGCAGTACTTC

j_call: TRBJ1-6
d_call: .
clone_size: few
v_call: TRBV6-5
cdr3_aa: CASSYTGFSPLHF
cdr3_nt: TGTGCCAGCAGTTACACAGGGTTTTCACCCCTCCACTTT

j_call: TRBJ1-2
d_call: .
clone_size: .
v_call: TRBV2
cdr3_aa: CASRPREIYGYTF
cdr3_nt: TGTGCCAGCAGGCCCAGGGAAATTTATGGCTACACCTTC

j_call: TRBJ1-6
d_call: .
clone_size: .
v_call: TRBV6-1
cdr3_aa: CASSETVNNNSPLHF
cdr3_nt: TGTGCCAGCAGTGAAACAGTTAATAATAATTCACCCCTCCACTTT

j_call: TRBJ2-7
d_call: TRBD2
clone_size: .
v_call: TRBV7-9
cdr3_aa: CASSRSGSSYEQYF
cdr3_nt: TGTGCCAGCAGCCGTAGCGGGAGCTCCTACGAGCAGTACTTC

j_call: TRBJ2-5
d_call: .
clone_size: .
v_call: TRBV9
cdr3_aa: CASSVGRRSQETQYF
cdr3_nt: TGTGCCAGCAGCGTAGGGAGGAGGAGCCAAGAGACCCAGTACTTC

j_call: TRBJ2-1
d_call: TRBD2
clone_size: .
v_call: TRBV30
cdr3_aa: CAWSVMVAGGTEQFF
cdr3_nt: TGTGCCTGGAGTGTAATGGTAGCGGGAGGGACTGAGCAGTTCTTC

j_call: TRBJ1-2
d_call: TRBD1
clone_size: few
v_call: TRBV10-2
cdr3_aa: CASREGQGGGYGYTF
cdr3_nt: TGCGCCAGCAGAGAGGGACAGGGGGGCGGCTATGGCTACACCTTC

j_call: TRBJ2-1
d_call: TRBD2
clone_size: .
v_call: TRBV27
cdr3_aa: CASSYLGTLAGATFRQFF
cdr3_nt: TGTGCCAGCAGTTACCTAGGGACTTTAGCGGGAGCAACCTTTAGGCAGTTCTTC

j_call: TRBJ2-2
d_call: TRBD2
clone_size: few
v_call: TRBV19
cdr3_aa: CASSHRLAGRPNTGELFF
cdr3_nt: TGTGCCAGTAGTCACCGACTAGCGGGCCGACCGAACACCGGGGAGCTGTTTTTT

j_call: TRBJ1-5
d_call: .
clone_size: .
v_call: TRBV6-6
cdr3_aa: CASSYAEGNQPQHF
cdr3_nt: TGTGCCAGCAGTTACGCGGAAGGCAATCAGCCCCAGCATTTT

j_call: TRBJ1-2
d_call: TRBD1
clone_size: .
v_call: TRBV11-2
cdr3_aa: CASSLGTGDGVSYTF
cdr3_nt: TGTGCCAGCAGCTTAGGAACAGGGGACGGAGTAAGCTACACCTTC

j_call: TRBJ1-2
d_call: .
clone_size: .
v_call: TRBV9
cdr3_aa: CASSAGTHANYGYTF
cdr3_nt: TGTGCCAGCAGCGCCGGGACACATGCTAACTATGGCTACACCTTC

j_call: TRBJ2-6
d_call: TRBD2
clone_size: .
v_call: TRBV6-2/TRBV6-3
cdr3_aa: CASSGGGTLSGANVLTF
cdr3_nt: TGTGCCAGCAGTGGCGGGGGGACCCTCTCTGGGGCCAACGTCCTGACTTTC

j_call: TRBJ1-2
d_call: .
clone_size: .
v_call: TRBV6-2/TRBV6-3
cdr3_aa: CASSPPAGANYGYTF
cdr3_nt: TGTGCCAGCAGCCCCCCCGCGGGAGCTAACTATGGCTACACCTTC

j_call: TRBJ2-3
d_call: .
clone_size: .
v_call: TRBV19
cdr3_aa: CASSTASEADTQYF
cdr3_nt: TGTGCCAGTAGTACCGCGAGCGAGGCAGATACGCAGTATTTT

j_call: TRBJ2-7
d_call: TRBD1
clone_size: .
v_call: TRBV19
cdr3_aa: CASSPKTGTGSSEQYF
cdr3_nt: TGTGCCAGTAGTCCGAAAACCGGGACAGGGTCCTCGGAGCAGTACTTC

j_call: TRBJ2-5
d_call: .
clone_size: .
v_call: TRBV5-1
cdr3_aa: CASSLNTESQYF
cdr3_nt: TGCGCCAGCAGCCTTAACACGGAGAGCCAGTACTTC

j_call: TRBJ2-7
d_call: TRBD1
clone_size: .
v_call: TRBV2
cdr3_aa: CASSATGGLYEQYF
cdr3_nt: TGTGCCAGCAGTGCGACAGGGGGTCTATACGAGCAGTACTTC

j_call: TRBJ2-1
d_call: .
clone_size: .
v_call: TRBV7-9
cdr3_aa: CASSKTTPQGDEQFF
cdr3_nt: TGTGCCAGCAGCAAGACCACACCACAGGGTGATGAGCAGTTCTTC

j_call: TRBJ1-2
d_call: TRBD1
clone_size: .
v_call: TRBV7-8
cdr3_aa: CVSSQTGGYGYTF
cdr3_nt: TGTGTCAGCAGCCAGACAGGGGGCTATGGCTACACCTTC

j_call: TRBJ2-4
d_call: TRBD1
clone_size: once
v_call: TRBV5-1
cdr3_aa: CASSSGGTGENIQYF
cdr3_nt: TGCGCCAGCAGCTCTGGGGGGACAGGGGAAAACATTCAGTACTTC

j_call: TRBJ1-1
d_call: .
clone_size: .
v_call: TRBV5-4
cdr3_aa: CASSLFQGRGEAFF
cdr3_nt: TGTGCCAGCAGCTTGTTTCAGGGAAGGGGTGAAGCTTTCTTT

j_call: TRBJ1-3
d_call: .
clone_size: .
v_call: TRBV3-1/TRBV3-2
cdr3_aa: CASSQGGGAGNTIYF
cdr3_nt: TGTGCCAGCAGCCAAGGGGGGGGTGCTGGAAACACCATATATTTT

j_call: TRBJ2-3
d_call: TRBD2
clone_size: .
v_call: TRBV6-2/TRBV6-3
cdr3_aa: CASSRTSGGPADTQYF
cdr3_nt: TGTGCCAGCAGCAGGACTAGCGGGGGGCCCGCAGATACGCAGTATTTT

j_call: TRBJ2-1
d_call: TRBD2
clone_size: .
v_call: TRBV7-8
cdr3_aa: CASSPRTSGRNEQFF
cdr3_nt: TGTGCCAGCAGCCCAAGGACTAGCGGGAGAAATGAGCAGTTCTTC

j_call: TRBJ1-5
d_call: TRBD1
clone_size: .
v_call: TRBV6-6
cdr3_aa: CASSGQGDNQPQHF
cdr3_nt: TGTGCCAGCAGCGGACAGGGAGATAATCAGCCCCAGCATTTT

j_call: TRBJ2-7
d_call: TRBD2
clone_size: .
v_call: TRBV7-2
cdr3_aa: CASSATTSGGSHEQYF
cdr3_nt: TGTGCCAGCAGCGCTACTACTAGCGGGGGATCACACGAGCAGTACTTC

j_call: TRBJ1-1
d_call: TRBD1
clone_size: .
v_call: TRBV19
cdr3_aa: CASTPPGTGVEAFF
cdr3_nt: TGTGCCAGTACCCCCCCCGGGACAGGGGTGGAAGCTTTCTTT

j_call: TRBJ2-7
d_call: .
clone_size: .
v_call: TRBV10-3
cdr3_aa: CAISEGGSEQYF
cdr3_nt: TGTGCCATCAGTGAGGGAGGGTCCGAGCAGTACTTC

j_call: TRBJ2-5
d_call: TRBD1
clone_size: .
v_call: TRBV6-5
cdr3_aa: CASSTRQGQYF
cdr3_nt: TGTGCCAGCAGTACAAGACAGGGCCAGTACTTC

j_call: TRBJ1-6
d_call: .
clone_size: once
v_call: TRBV27
cdr3_aa: CATSPQGFTNSPLHF
cdr3_nt: TGTGCCACCAGCCCCCAGGGGTTTACAAATTCACCCCTCCACTTT

j_call: TRBJ1-1
d_call: TRBD1
clone_size: .
v_call: TRBV6-1
cdr3_aa: CASSDPGDSPMNTEAFF
cdr3_nt: TGTGCCAGCAGTGACCCTGGGGACAGCCCAATGAACACTGAAGCTTTCTTT